The 5 T cell receptor beta chains reported below all come from one sample, sequenced in a study of blood T cell repertoires in COVID-19. Sequencing used immunoSEQ multiplex PCR; TCRdb keeps in-frame clones, though not all of them. The sample yields 50,000 to 55,000 clones, about 88% seen once. The sample was peripheral blood. Receptors originate from a human donor with active COVID-19. The donor label of this sample is uncertain.

The V gene is TRBV3-1 (or the pseudogene TRBV3-2), the J gene TRBJ1-1; a possible D gene is TRBD1 (5 bases). The CDR3 sequence is 15 residues long. With 1 base removed from V and 4 bases from J, the gap between germline ends came to 13 bases. CDR1 is LGHDT and CDR2 is YNNKEL in the germline V gene (reference sequence). CDR3 sequence: CASSQGLTGGTEAFF. In DNA, the CDR3 is TGTGCCAGCAGCCAAGGTCTGACGGGGGGCACTGAAGCTTTCTTT.

The rearrangement links TRBV6-1 to TRBJ2-7; maybe TRBD2 (6 bases). The CDR3 spans 14 residues. Germline V gene data show CDR1 as MNHNS and CDR2 as SASEGT. V lost 2 bases to trimming and J lost 4 bases, with 12 bases between them. In DNA form, the CDR3 reads TGTGCCAGCAGTGAAAAGGAGGGTCCGTACGAGCAGTACTTC. Translated, it gives CASSEKEGPYEQYF.

The chain couples TRBV6-5 to TRBJ2-7, with a possible D match to TRBD1 (6 bases). Germline V gene data show CDR1 as MNHEY and CDR2 as SVGAGI. Trimming took 6 bases from V and 1 from J, leaving 13 bases between them. The CDR3 is made up of 14 amino acids. The CDR3 here is CASRRGSGSYEQYF. CDR3 DNA: TGTGCCAGCAGGAGGGGGAGTGGATCCTACGAGCAGTACTTC.

The chain carries TRBV5-1 and TRBJ2-5, with D possibly matching TRBD1 (6 bases). The CDR3 has 15 amino acids. V lost 4 bases to trimming and J lost 3 bases, with 16 bases between them. Germline V gene lookup returns CDR1 SGHRS and CDR2 YFSETQ. The chain's CDR3 is CASSDQGLSKETQYF. For the CDR3, the DNA is TGCGCCAGCAGCGATCAGGGGCTGTCCAAAGAGACCCAGTACTTC. The full variable domain, its missing parts supplied by reference TRBV5-1 and TRBJ2-5, is KAGVTQTPRYLIKTRGQQVTLSCSPISGHRSVSWYQQTPGQGLQFLFEYFSETQRNKGNFPGRFSGRQFSNSRSEMNVSTLELGDSALYLCASSDQGLSKETQYFGPGTRLLVL.

This clone was found once. This chain links TRBV5-8 with TRBJ2-5; 16 nucleotides match TRBD2. The V gene end was trimmed by 4 bases and the J gene end by 4 bases; junction bases not matched to a gene: 7. Per germline, CDR1 SGHTS and CDR2 YDEGEE. This CDR3 spans 17 amino acids. CDR3 DNA sequence: TGTGCCAGCAGCCACGGGACTAGCGGGGGGGCCAGAGAGACCCAGTACTTC. The encoded protein is CASSHGTSGGARETQYF. The full variable domain, rest sourced from reference TRBV5-8 and TRBJ2-5, is EAGVTQSPTHLIKTRGQQATLRCSPISGHTSVYWYQQALGLGLQFLLWYDEGEERNRGNFPPRFSGRQFPNYSSELNVNALELEDSALYLCASSHGTSGGARETQYFGPGTRLLVL.